One sample yielded the 10 T cell receptor beta chains listed below, sequenced in a study of shared clonotypes between healthy human individuals. Assay: immunoSEQ multiplex PCR; the TCRdb copy retains only in-frame clones and omits some. The sample lists about 960,000 clones, more than 75% seen once, with roughly 1.5% in the top ten. Sequenced input: memory CD4+ T cells sorted from blood. As for subset: CD45RA-negative fraction. Receptor source: a man between 18 and 29 years old in good health.

The V gene is TRBV5-1, the J gene TRBJ1-2; possibly TRBD1 for D (5 bases). The CDR3 has 14 amino acids. The germline V gene has CDR1 SGHRS and CDR2 YFSETQ. V lost 7 bases and J 3 bases, leaving 16 bases between the germline ends. This chain's CDR3 is CASRPSQGDYGYTF. The CDR3 nucleotides are TGCGCCAGCCGCCCCTCGCAGGGAGACTATGGCTACACCTTC.

This chain connects TRBV5-4 to TRBJ2-1; TRBD2 aligns across 10 bases. Trimming cost V 3 bases and J 7 bases; bases outside gene matches: 4. The germline gives CDR1 SGHNT, CDR2 YYREEE (reference sequence). This CDR3 comprises 14 residues. CDR3 coding DNA: TGTGCCAGCAGCTCTTCTAGCGGGAGTAATGAGCAGTTCTTC. It yields the protein CASSSSSGSNEQFF.

This sequence joins TRBV6-1 and TRBJ1-4; no clear D gene. Looked up from germline, CDR1 is MNHNS and CDR2 is SASEGT. This CDR3 comprises 16 residues. V was trimmed by 2 bases and J by 4 bases, leaving 14 bases between them. The CDR3 sequence is CASSETFRRINEKLFF. Written as DNA, the CDR3 is TGTGCCAGCAGTGAAACCTTCAGGAGAATTAATGAAAAACTGTTTTTT.

This clone was observed many times. In the same sample, other DNA sequences code for this CDR3. CDR3 region: CSARGANVLTF. The CDR3 DNA is TGCAGTGCTAGAGGGGCCAACGTCCTGACTTTC. J is TRBJ2-6 and V is TRBV20-1; D is uncertain. CDR1 is DFQATT and CDR2 is SNEGSKA in the germline V gene (reference sequence). The CDR3 has 11 residues. The ends were cut back, 1 base at V and 5 bases at J, with 0 bases in the middle.

The genes are TRBV28 and TRBJ1-1; D remains ambiguous. Trimming pared 5 bases from V and 0 bases from J, leaving 7 bases between. CDR1 is MDHEN and CDR2 is SYDVKM in the germline V gene. This CDR3 spans 13 amino acids. In nucleotides, the CDR3 is TGTGCCAGCAGTATTACGCTGAACACTGAAGCTTTCTTT. Amino acid sequence: CASSITLNTEAFF.

The chain couples TRBV27 to TRBJ2-1; either TRBD1 or TRBD2 may supply D (6 bases each). The CDR3 sequence is 13 residues long. Deletions cut 5 bases from V and 2 bases from J, with 7 bases between. Germline V gives CDR1 MNHEY, CDR2 SMNVEV (reference sequence). As DNA, the CDR3 is TGTGCCAGCAGTCGGGGGCCCTACAATGAGCAGTTCTTC. Amino acid sequence: CASSRGPYNEQFF.

The gene calls are TRBV25-1 and TRBJ1-2, with 8 bases aligning to TRBD1. CDR1 and CDR2 (germline): MGHDK, SYGVNS. V gave up 2 bases and J gave up 5 bases; unmatched junction bases: 4. CDR3 length equals 14 residues. The CDR3 region is CASSEQGAFYGYTF. The CDR3, as DNA: TGTGCCAGCAGTGAACAGGGGGCGTTTTATGGCTACACCTTC.

The rearrangement uses TRBV7-9 and TRBJ2-4; tentatively, D is TRBD2 (5 bases). V was shortened by 1 base and J by 0 bases, with 13 bases between the two germline ends. CDR3 length: 17 residues. Per the germline V gene, CDR1 is SEHNR and CDR2 is FQNEAQ (reference sequence). The CDR3 DNA is TGTGCCAGCAGCTTAGGGCGGGCACCTCTAGCCAAAAACATTCAGTACTTC. It is translated as CASSLGRAPLAKNIQYF.

The genes are TRBV2 and TRBJ1-1; D might be TRBD1 (5 bases). Trimming left V 1 base short and J 4 bases short, with 13 bases between. Germline V gives CDR1 SNHLY, CDR2 FYNNEI. CDR3 size: 15 residues. The CDR3 bases are TGTGCCAGCAGTGAAGTTAGGGGTTGGGGCACTGAAGCTTTCTTT. Translation: CASSEVRGWGTEAFF.

V is TRBV19 and J is TRBJ2-5, with 9 bases fitting TRBD1. The V segment lost 2 bases and the J segment 2 bases; nucleotides outside the gene matches: 3. The CDR3 loop spans 15 amino acids. Germline CDR1 is LNHDA and CDR2 is SQIVND (reference sequence). CDR3 sequence reads: CASSIWGQGQETQYF. The CDR3 DNA follows: TGTGCCAGTAGTATATGGGGACAGGGTCAAGAGACCCAGTACTTC.